These T cell receptor beta chains were read from a single sample in a study of CD8 T cells in Susac syndrome. TCRdb reprocessed the immunoSEQ multiplex PCR reads via MiXCR and lists one record per CDR3 protein. The sample consists of about 300,000 distinct CDR3 sequences, about 90% of them appearing once. Sequenced input: CD4+ T cells from PBMCs. These receptors all stem from a human donor with multiple sclerosis. The CDR3 runs from the conserved cysteine through the conserved F or W. The D gene is left open where the match is weak. Clone size is not always given. Where it is, it says once, few, many or a class for expanded clones.

D gene	clone size	J gene	V gene	CDR3 DNA	CDR3 protein
TRBD2	NA	TRBJ2-3	TRBV30	TGTGCCTGGAGCCGGGGGGAGCGAGATACGCAGTATTTT	CAWSRGERDTQYF
TRBD2	NA	TRBJ2-5	TRBV2	TGTGCCAGTCTCACCGGGACTAGCGGGACTCGGAAAGAGACCCAGTACTTC	CASLTGTSGTRKETQYF
NA	once	TRBJ2-1	TRBV4-3	TGCGCCAGCAGCCAAGCCCGCAAGAGCTCCTACAATGAGCAGTTCTTC	CASSQARKSSYNEQFF
TRBD2	NA	TRBJ2-1	TRBV24-1	TGTGCCACCAGTCCTAGCGGGAGCTGGGATGAGCAGTTCTTC	CATSPSGSWDEQFF
NA	NA	TRBJ2-4	TRBV19	TGTGCCAGTAGTATGCGAGGAGCCAAAAACATTCAGTACTTC	CASSMRGAKNIQYF
NA	NA	TRBJ1-5	TRBV5-8	TGTGCCAGCAGCCCGGGGGGGGTTCGAGGTCAGCCCCAGCATTTT	CASSPGGVRGQPQHF
TRBD2	NA	TRBJ2-7	TRBV20-1	TGCAGTGCCAAGGGACTAGCGGGGTTCGAGCAGTACTTC	CSAKGLAGFEQYF
NA	NA	TRBJ1-4	TRBV6-1	TGTGCCAGCAGCCCCGCGCTAGTGGAGGAAAAACTGTTTTTT	CASSPALVEEKLFF
TRBD1	NA	TRBJ2-7	TRBV18	TGTGCCAGCTCACCGGGACAGATCTACGAGCAGTACTTC	CASSPGQIYEQYF
TRBD1	NA	TRBJ1-5	TRBV28	TGTGCCAGCATCGGGACAGGGATAAAGCCCCAGCATTTT	CASIGTGIKPQHF
NA	NA	TRBJ2-1	TRBV12-3/TRBV12-4	TGTGCCAGCAGTGCCTCCGGGACTTCGCGGAATGAGCAGTTCTTC	CASSASGTSRNEQFF
NA	NA	TRBJ2-1	TRBV4-1	TGCGCCAGCAGCCAAGTAAACTTGGTCTCCTACAATGAGCAGTTCTTC	CASSQVNLVSYNEQFF
TRBD2	NA	TRBJ2-7	TRBV6-2/TRBV6-3	TGTGCCAGCAGCCGGACTAGCGGGAGCCCCATCTACGAGCAGTACTTC	CASSRTSGSPIYEQYF
TRBD2	once	TRBJ2-3	TRBV7-3	TGTGCCAGCAGGCGAAGCGGGGGGCGCACAGATACGCAGTATTTT	CASRRSGGRTDTQYF
TRBD2	NA	TRBJ2-3	TRBV5-1	TGCGCCAGCAGCTACCCGGGACTAATCACAGATACGCAGTATTTT	CASSYPGLITDTQYF
NA	NA	TRBJ1-5	TRBV6-1	TGTGCCAGCAGTGAACCATATTTCACCGCGCAGGGGTCCAATCAGCCCCAGCATTTT	CASSEPYFTAQGSNQPQHF
NA	NA	TRBJ2-1	TRBV7-2	TGTGCCAGCAGCTTATCCGCTGGGGGTGCTGAGCAGTTCTTC	CASSLSAGGAEQFF
TRBD2	NA	TRBJ2-3	TRBV11-1	TGTGCCAGCGCGCGCCTCGGTGCAGCGGGAATAGGGGATACGCAGTATTTT	CASARLGAAGIGDTQYF
NA	NA	TRBJ1-5	TRBV7-9	TGTGCCAGCAGCTTAGATTCAGGGGTCAATCAGCCCCAGCATTTT	CASSLDSGVNQPQHF
NA	few	TRBJ1-2	TRBV7-9	TGTGCCAGCAGCTTAAGCACTAACTATGGCTACACCTTC	CASSLSTNYGYTF
NA	NA	TRBJ2-1	TRBV7-9	TGTGCCAGCAGCTTTGGCATGGCGCGGAGGACGGATGAGCAGTTCTTC	CASSFGMARRTDEQFF
TRBD1	NA	TRBJ1-6	TRBV18	TGTGCCAGCTCACTCATACCAGACAGGGGTAATAATTCACCCCTCCACTTT	CASSLIPDRGNNSPLHF
TRBD1	NA	TRBJ2-3	TRBV27	TGTGCCAGCGACAGGGGACGCCGTAGGAGCACAGATACGCAGTATTTT	CASDRGRRRSTDTQYF
NA	NA	TRBJ1-2	TRBV9	TGTGCCAGCAGCACTCCCGGGCTGAGGGACTACACCTTC	CASSTPGLRDYTF
TRBD2	NA	TRBJ2-3	TRBV5-1	TGCGCCAGCAGCTTCACTAGCGGCAGCACAGATACGCAGTATTTT	CASSFTSGSTDTQYF
TRBD2	NA	TRBJ2-3	TRBV19	TGTGCCAGTAGTGTCCTGACTAGCGGGGGGGCCGATACGCAGTATTTT	CASSVLTSGGADTQYF
NA	NA	TRBJ2-3	TRBV29-1	TGCAGCGTTGAATCTGGGGAGACAGATACGCAGTATTTT	CSVESGETDTQYF
NA	NA	TRBJ1-1	TRBV20-1	TGCAGTGCTAGAGATCCACGGGGGGTTGAAGCTTTCTTT	CSARDPRGVEAFF
NA	NA	TRBJ2-4	TRBV7-9	TGTGCCAGCAGGCGGGACAGACCTCAGTACTTC	CASRRDRPQYF
NA	NA	TRBJ2-7	TRBV11-3	TGTGCGTCTCGGAGGGGGTACGAGCAGTACTTC	CASRRGYEQYF
NA	NA	TRBJ2-4	TRBV2	TGTGCCAGCAGGGAAGCGAATCTAGCCAAAAACATTCAGTACTTC	CASREANLAKNIQYF
NA	NA	TRBJ2-1	TRBV3-1	TGTGCCAGCAGCCAGAGTATCCCCAATGAGCAGTTCTTC	CASSQSIPNEQFF
NA	NA	TRBJ2-6	TRBV5-1	TGCGCCAGCACGGAGCCTGGGGCCAACGTCCTGACTTTC	CASTEPGANVLTF
TRBD2	NA	TRBJ2-4	TRBV11-2	TGTGCCAGCAGCTTAGATTCGAGACTAGCGGCTAAAAACATTCAGTACTTC	CASSLDSRLAAKNIQYF